This TCR beta chain was recorded in a study of blood T cells in healthy people across ages. About the study: The capture of about one barcoded beta molecule per two T cells was achieved by template switching. Study findings and constraints: Researchers said unsorted PBMCs prevented a conclusive naive versus antigen-experienced comparison. As age increased, TCR beta diversity per million T cells fell in a roughly linear fashion.

This clonotype was counted ten times or more. The antigen is not known. The CDR3 is 14 amino acids. Trimming removed 5 bases at V and 1 base at J, with 11 bases between. Per the germline V gene, CDR1 is SEHNR and CDR2 is FQNEAQ (reference sequence). Primed by a sample-barcoded 5' primer and a J-beta primer mix, a second PCR proceeded for roughly 6 to 12 cycles. A 12-random-nucleotide template-switch adaptor tagged each cDNA molecule. TCRdb re-analysed the 5' RACE reads in MiXCR, keeping a single row per CDR3 protein. There are 750,000 or so distinct CDR3 sequences in the sample; 20% to 30% occur only once, and under 9.5% lies in the top ten. The same sample was also studied in work on T cells of mothers and their children.

Sequenced: blood. The TCR originated in a boy aged 5-17 years in good health. This chain joins TRBV7-9 and TRBJ2-5, with a possible D match to TRBD2 (6 bases). The CDR3 is CASSPRDFQETQYF. The CDR3 DNA follows: TGTGCCAGCAGCCCCCGGGACTTCCAAGAGACCCAGTACTTC.